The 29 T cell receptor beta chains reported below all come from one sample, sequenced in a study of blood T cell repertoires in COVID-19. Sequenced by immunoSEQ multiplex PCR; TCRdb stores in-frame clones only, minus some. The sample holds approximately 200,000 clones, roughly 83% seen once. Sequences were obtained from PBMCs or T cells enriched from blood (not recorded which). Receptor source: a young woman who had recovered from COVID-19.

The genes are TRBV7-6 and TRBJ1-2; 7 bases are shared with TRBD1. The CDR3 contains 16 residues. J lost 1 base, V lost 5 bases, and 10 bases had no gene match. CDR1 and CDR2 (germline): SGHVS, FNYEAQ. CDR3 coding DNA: TGTGCCAGCAGCCCCATAGTGGGACAGCTTAACTATGGCTACACCTTC. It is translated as CASSPIVGQLNYGYTF.

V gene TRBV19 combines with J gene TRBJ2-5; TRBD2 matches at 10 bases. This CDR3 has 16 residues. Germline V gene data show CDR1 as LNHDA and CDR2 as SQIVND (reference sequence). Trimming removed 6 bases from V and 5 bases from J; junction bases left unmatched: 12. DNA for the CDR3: TGTGCCAGTAGCAATAGCGGGAGGAGGAGAGCGGAGACCCAGTACTTC. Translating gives CASSNSGRRRAETQYF.

CDR3 residues: CASSTTGITEAFF. The CDR3 nucleotides are TGCGCCAGCAGCACTACAGGGATTACTGAAGCTTTCTTT. This rearrangement joins TRBV5-1 to TRBJ1-1; possibly TRBD1 for D (6 bases). Germline V CDR1 and CDR2: SGHRS, YFSETQ. V was shortened by 4 bases and J by 5 bases, with 12 bases between the two germline ends. The CDR3 is made up of 13 amino acids.

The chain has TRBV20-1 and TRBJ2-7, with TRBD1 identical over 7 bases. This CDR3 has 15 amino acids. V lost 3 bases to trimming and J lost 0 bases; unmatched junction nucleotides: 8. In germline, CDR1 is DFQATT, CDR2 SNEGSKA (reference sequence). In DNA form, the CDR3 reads TGCAGTGCTAGTTCAGGACAGGCCTACTCCTACGAGCAGTACTTC. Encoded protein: CSASSGQAYSYEQYF.

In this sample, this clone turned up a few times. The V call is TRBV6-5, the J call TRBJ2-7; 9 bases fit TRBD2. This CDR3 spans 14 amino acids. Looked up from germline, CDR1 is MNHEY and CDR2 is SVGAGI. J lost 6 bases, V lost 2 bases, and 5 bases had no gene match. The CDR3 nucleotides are TGTGCCAGCAGTTACCTAGCGGGAATCGGCGAGCAGTACTTC. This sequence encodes CASSYLAGIGEQYF.

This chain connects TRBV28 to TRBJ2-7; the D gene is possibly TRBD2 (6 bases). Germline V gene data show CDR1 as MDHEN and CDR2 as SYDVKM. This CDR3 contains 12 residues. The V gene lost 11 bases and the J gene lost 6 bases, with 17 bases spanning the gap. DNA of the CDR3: TGTGCCTCTAAGCGGGCGATTCCCGAGCAGTACTTC. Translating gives CASKRAIPEQYF.

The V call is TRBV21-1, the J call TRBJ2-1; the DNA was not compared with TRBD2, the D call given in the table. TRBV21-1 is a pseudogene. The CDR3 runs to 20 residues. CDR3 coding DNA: TGTGCCAGCAGCAAAATCAAGGATGGTAGCGGGAGCGCATTCTACAATGAGCAGTTCTTC. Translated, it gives CASSKIKDGSGSAFYNEQFF.

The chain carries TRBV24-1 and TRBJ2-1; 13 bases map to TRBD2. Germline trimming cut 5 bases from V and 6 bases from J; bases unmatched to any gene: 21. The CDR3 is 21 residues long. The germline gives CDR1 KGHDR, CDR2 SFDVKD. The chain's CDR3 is CATSARLGTSGRAEVVNEQFF. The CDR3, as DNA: TGTGCCACCAGTGCCCGACTGGGAACTAGCGGGAGGGCCGAGGTCGTCAATGAGCAGTTCTTC.

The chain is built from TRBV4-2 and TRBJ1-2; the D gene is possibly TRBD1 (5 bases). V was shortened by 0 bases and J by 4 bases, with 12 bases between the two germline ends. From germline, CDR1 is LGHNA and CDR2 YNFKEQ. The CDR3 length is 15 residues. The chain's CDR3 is CASSQDRGEIYGYTF. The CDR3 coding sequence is TGTGCCAGCAGCCAAGACCGGGGGGAGATCTATGGCTACACCTTC.

CDR3 coding DNA: TGTGCCAGCAGTGAAGGGGCGTCCTCTAGCACAGATACGCAGTATTTT. Amino acid sequence: CASSEGASSSTDTQYF. The chain employs TRBV2 and TRBJ2-3; D is unresolved. The CDR3 is made up of 16 amino acids. Germline V gene data show CDR1 as SNHLY and CDR2 as FYNNEI. Trimming took 1 base from V and 0 from J, leaving 11 bases between them.

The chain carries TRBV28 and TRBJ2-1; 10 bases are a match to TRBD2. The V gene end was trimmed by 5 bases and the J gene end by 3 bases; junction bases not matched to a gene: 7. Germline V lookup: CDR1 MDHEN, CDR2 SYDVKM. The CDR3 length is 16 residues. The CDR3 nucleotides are TGTGCCAGCAGTAGGATAGCGGGAGGACTCTACAATGAGCAGTTCTTC. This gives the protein CASSRIAGGLYNEQFF. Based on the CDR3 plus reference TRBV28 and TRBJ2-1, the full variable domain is DVKVTQSSRYLVKRTGEKVFLECVQDMDHENMFWYRQDPGLGLRLIYFSYDVKMKEKGDIPEGYSVSREKKERFSLILESASTNQTSMYLCASSRIAGGLYNEQFFGPGTRLTVL.

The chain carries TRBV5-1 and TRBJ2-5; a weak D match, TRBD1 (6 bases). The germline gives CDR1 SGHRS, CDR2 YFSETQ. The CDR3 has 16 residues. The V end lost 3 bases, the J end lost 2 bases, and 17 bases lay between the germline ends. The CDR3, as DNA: TGCGCCAGCAGCTCCACCGGGACAATGATACAAGAGACCCAGTACTTC. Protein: CASSSTGTMIQETQYF. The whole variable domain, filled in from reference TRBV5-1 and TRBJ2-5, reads KAGVTQTPRYLIKTRGQQVTLSCSPISGHRSVSWYQQTPGQGLQFLFEYFSETQRNKGNFPGRFSGRQFSNSRSEMNVSTLELGDSALYLCASSSTGTMIQETQYFGPGTRLLVL.

Here the CDR3 reads CASSYALAGELADTQYF. CDR3 sequence (DNA): TGTGCCAGCAGTTACGCCCTAGCGGGAGAATTGGCAGATACGCAGTATTTT. V is TRBV6-2 or TRBV6-3 and J is TRBJ2-3; 10 nucleotides match TRBD2. J lost 4 bases, V lost 2 bases, and 9 bases had no gene match. The germline V gene has CDR1 MNHEY and CDR2 SVGEGT. The CDR3 runs to 17 residues.

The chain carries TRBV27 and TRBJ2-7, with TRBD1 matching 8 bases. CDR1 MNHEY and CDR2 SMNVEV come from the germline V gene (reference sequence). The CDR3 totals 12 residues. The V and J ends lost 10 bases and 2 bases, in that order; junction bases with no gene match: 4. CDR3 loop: CATQGGAYEQYF. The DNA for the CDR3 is TGTGCCACACAGGGGGGAGCCTACGAGCAGTACTTC.

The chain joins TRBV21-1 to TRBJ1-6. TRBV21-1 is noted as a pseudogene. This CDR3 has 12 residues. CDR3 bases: TGTGCCAGCAGCAAATGGGAGTCACCCCTCCACTTT. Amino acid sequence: CASSKWESPLHF.

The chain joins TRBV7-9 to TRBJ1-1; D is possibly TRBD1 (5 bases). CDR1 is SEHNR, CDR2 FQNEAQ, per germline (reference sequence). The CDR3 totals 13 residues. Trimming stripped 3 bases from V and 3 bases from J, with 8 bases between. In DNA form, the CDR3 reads TGTGCCAGCAGCTTCGGAGGGGACACTGAAGCTTTCTTT. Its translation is CASSFGGDTEAFF.

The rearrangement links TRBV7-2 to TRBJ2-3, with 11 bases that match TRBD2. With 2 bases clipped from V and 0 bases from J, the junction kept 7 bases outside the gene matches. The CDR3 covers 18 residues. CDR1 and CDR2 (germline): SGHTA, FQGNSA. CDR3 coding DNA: TGTGCCAGCAGCTTACAGCTAGCGGGGGGACTTAGCACAGATACGCAGTATTTT. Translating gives CASSLQLAGGLSTDTQYF.

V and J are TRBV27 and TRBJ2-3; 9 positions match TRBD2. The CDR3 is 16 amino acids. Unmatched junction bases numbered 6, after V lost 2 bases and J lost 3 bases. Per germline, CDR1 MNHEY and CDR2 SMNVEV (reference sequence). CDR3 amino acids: CASSLSSGRPTDTQYF. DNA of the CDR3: TGTGCCAGCAGTTTAAGTAGCGGGAGACCGACAGATACGCAGTATTTT.

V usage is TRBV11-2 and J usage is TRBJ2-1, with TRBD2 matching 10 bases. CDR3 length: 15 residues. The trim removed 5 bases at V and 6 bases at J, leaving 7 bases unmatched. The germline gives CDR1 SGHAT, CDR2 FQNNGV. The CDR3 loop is CASSLIAGGSNEQFF. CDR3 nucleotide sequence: TGTGCCAGCAGCCTAATAGCGGGAGGAAGCAATGAGCAGTTCTTC.

In DNA form, the CDR3 reads TGTGCCAGCAGCTCAACCGGGACAGGGGTCGTTGGAAACATTCAGTACTTC. Its protein is CASSSTGTGVVGNIQYF. The chain couples TRBV5-5 to TRBJ2-4; 10 nucleotides agree with TRBD1. The germline gives CDR1 SGHKS, CDR2 YYEKEE (reference sequence). CDR3 size: 17 residues. Losses at the gene ends were 3 bases for V and 6 bases for J; bases not matched to a gene: 12. Filled out from reference TRBV5-5 and TRBJ2-4, the complete variable domain reads DAGVTQSPTHLIKTRGQQVTLRCSPISGHKSVSWYQQVLGQGPQFIFQYYEKEERGRGNFPDRFSARQFPNYSSELNVNALLLGDSALYLCASSSTGTGVVGNIQYFGAGTRLSVL.

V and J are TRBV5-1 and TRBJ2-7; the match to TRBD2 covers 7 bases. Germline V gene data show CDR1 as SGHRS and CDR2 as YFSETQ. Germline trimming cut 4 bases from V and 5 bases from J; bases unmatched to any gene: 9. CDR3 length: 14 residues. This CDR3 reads CASSPVGGTNEQYF. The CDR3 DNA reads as TGCGCCAGCAGCCCCGTGGGGGGGACGAACGAGCAGTACTTC.

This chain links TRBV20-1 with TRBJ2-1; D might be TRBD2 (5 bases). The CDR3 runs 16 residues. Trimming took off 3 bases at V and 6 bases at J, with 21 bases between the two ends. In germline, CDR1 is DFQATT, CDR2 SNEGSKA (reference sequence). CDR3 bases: TGCAGTGCTAGTGGGCCGGGGAGCTCCACTTTCAATGAGCAGTTCTTC. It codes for CSASGPGSSTFNEQFF.

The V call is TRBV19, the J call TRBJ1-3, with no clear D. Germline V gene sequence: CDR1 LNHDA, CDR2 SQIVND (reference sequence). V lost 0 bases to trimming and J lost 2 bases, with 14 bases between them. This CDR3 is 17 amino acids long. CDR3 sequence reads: CASSIDLASAPGNTIYF. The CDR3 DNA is TGTGCCAGTAGTATAGATCTAGCATCGGCACCTGGAAACACCATATATTTT.

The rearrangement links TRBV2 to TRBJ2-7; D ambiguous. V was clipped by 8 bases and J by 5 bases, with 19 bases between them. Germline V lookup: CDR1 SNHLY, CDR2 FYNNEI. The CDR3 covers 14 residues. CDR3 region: CASGRVVSSHEQYF. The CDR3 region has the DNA TGTGCCAGCGGGCGAGTAGTCTCTTCCCACGAGCAGTACTTC.

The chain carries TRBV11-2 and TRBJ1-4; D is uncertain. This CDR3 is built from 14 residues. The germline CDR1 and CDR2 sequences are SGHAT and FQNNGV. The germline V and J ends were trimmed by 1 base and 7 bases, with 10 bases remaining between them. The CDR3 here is CASSLALTGEKLFF. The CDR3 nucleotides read TGTGCCAGCAGCTTAGCCCTCACCGGTGAAAAACTGTTTTTT.

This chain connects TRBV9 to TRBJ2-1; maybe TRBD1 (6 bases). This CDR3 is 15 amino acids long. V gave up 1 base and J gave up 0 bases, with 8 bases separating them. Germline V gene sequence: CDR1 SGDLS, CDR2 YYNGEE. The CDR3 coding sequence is TGTGCCAGCAGCGTATTGGACAGCTCCTACAATGAGCAGTTCTTC. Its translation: CASSVLDSSYNEQFF.

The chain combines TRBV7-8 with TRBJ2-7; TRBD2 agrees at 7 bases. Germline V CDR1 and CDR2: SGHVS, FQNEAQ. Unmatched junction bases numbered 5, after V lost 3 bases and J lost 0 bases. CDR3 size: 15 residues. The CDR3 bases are TGTGCCAGCAGCTTGGGGGGGGACGGCTCCTACGAGCAGTACTTC. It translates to CASSLGGDGSYEQYF. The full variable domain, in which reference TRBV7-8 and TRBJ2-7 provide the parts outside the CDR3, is GAGVSQSPRYKVAKRGQDVALRCDPISGHVSLFWYQQALGQGPEFLTYFQNEAQLDKSGLPSDRFFAERPEGSVSTLKIQRTQQEDSAVYLCASSLGGDGSYEQYFGPGTRLTVT.

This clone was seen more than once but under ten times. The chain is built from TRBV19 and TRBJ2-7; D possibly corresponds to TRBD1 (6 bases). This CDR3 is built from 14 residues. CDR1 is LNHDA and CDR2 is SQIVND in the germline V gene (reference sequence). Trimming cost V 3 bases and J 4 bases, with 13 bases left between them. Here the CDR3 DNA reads TGTGCCAGTAGTATCGGGGACATTTCTTACGAGCAGTACTTC. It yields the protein CASSIGDISYEQYF. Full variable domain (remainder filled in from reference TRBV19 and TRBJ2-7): DGGITQSPKYLFRKEGQNVTLSCEQNLNHDAMYWYRQDPGQGLRLIYYSQIVNDFQKGDIAEGYSVSREKKESFPLTVTSAQKNPTAFYLCASSIGDISYEQYFGPGTRLTVT.

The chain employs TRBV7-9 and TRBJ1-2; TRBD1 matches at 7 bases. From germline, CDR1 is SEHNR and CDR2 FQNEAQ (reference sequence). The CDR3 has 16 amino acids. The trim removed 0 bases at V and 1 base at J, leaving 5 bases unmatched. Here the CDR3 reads CASSLARTGDNYGYTF. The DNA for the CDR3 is TGTGCCAGCAGCTTAGCGCGAACAGGGGATAACTATGGCTACACCTTC. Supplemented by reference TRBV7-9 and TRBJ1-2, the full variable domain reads DTGVSQNPRHKITKRGQNVTFRCDPISEHNRLYWYRQTLGQGPEFLTYFQNEAQLEKSRLLSDRFSAERPKGSFSTLEIQRTEQGDSAMYLCASSLARTGDNYGYTFGSGTRLTVV.